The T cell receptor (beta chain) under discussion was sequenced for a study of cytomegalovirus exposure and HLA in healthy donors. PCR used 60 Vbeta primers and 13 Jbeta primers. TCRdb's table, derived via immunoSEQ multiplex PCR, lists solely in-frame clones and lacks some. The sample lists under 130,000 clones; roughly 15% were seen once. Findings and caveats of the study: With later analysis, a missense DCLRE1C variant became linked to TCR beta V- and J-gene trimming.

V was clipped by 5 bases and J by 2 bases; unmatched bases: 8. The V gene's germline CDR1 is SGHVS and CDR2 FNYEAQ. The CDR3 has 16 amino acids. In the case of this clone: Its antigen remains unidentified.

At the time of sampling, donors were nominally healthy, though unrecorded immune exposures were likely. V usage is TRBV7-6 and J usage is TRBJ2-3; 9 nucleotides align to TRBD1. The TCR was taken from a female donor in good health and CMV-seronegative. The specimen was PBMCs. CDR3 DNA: TGTGCCAGCAGCCCGCGGACAGGGGAAAACACAGATACGCAGTATTTT. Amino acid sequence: CASSPRTGENTDTQYF.